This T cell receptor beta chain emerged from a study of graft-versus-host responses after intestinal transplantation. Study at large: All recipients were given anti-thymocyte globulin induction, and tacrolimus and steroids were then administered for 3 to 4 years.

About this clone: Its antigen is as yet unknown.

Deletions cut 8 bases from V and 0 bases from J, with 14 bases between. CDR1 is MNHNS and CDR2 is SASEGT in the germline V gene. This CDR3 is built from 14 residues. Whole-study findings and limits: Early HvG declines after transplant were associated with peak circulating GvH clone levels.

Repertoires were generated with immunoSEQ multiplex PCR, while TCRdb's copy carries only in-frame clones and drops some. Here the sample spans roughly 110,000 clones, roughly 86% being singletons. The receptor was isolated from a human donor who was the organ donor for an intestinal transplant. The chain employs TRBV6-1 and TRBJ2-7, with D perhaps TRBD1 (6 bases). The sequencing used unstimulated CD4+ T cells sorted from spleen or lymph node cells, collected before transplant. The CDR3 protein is CASVLAQGSYEQYF. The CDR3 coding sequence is TGTGCCAGCGTGCTGGCACAGGGCTCCTACGAGCAGTACTTC.